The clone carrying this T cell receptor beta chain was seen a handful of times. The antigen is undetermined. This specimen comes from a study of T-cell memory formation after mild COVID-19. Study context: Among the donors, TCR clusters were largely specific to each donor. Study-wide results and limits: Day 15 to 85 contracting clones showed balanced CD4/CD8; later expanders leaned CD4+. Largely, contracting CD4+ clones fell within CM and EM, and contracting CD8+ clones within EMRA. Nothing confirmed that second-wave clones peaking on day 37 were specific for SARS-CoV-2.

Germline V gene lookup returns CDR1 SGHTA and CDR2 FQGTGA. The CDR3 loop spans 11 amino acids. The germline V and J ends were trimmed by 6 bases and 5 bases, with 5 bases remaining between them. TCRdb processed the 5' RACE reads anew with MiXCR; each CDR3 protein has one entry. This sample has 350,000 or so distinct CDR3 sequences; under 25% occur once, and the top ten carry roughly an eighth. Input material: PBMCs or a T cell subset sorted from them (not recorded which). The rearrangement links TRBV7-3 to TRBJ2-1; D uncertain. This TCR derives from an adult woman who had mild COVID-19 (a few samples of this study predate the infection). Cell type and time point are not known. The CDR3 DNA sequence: TGTGCCAGCAGTAAAGACAATGAGCAGTTCTTC. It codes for CASSKDNEQFF.